Below are 21 T cell receptor beta chains sequenced from a single sample in a study of T cells in Graves' hyperthyroidism and ophthalmopathy (dated by TCRdb to the late 2010s). Libraries came from multiplex PCR. The sequencer was an Illumina HiSeq 2000. The TCR beta CDR3 regions were amplified from RNA transcripts. The first round of RT-PCR for the TCR CDR3 was performed with the HTBI primer set and the Qiagen OneStep RT-PCR kit. TCRdb reworked the public reads: Q25 trimming with fastp, MiXCR clone assembly, productive beta chains retained. One record per CDR3 amino acid sequence lists the most common genes and DNA. In all, the sample holds around 370,000 distinct CDR3 sequences, and less than 20% of those were seen once. The ten top clones hold 35% to 45% of the sample. Sequencing was carried out using blood. The receptors derive from a man younger than 30 with Graves' ophthalmopathy.

This sequence joins TRBV5-4 and TRBJ2-3; 12 nucleotides align to TRBD2. Trimming removed 1 base from V and 6 bases from J; junction bases left unmatched: 3. In germline, CDR1 is SGHNT, CDR2 YYREEE (reference sequence). This CDR3 spans 15 amino acids. CDR3 bases: TGTGCCAGCAGCTTGACTAGCGGGGGGTGGGATACGCAGTATTTT. Amino acids: CASSLTSGGWDTQYF. The entire variable domain, with the rest obtained from reference TRBV5-4 and TRBJ2-3, is as follows: ETGVTQSPTHLIKTRGQQVTLRCSSQSGHNTVSWYQQALGQGPQFIFQYYREEENGRGNFPPRFSGLQFPNYSSELNVNALELDDSALYLCASSLTSGGWDTQYFGPGTRLTVL.

The chain is built from TRBV2 and TRBJ2-1; 7 nucleotides align to TRBD1. The length of the CDR3 is 15 residues. The J segment lost 5 bases and the V segment lost 6 bases, leaving 10 bases of the junction unmatched. The germline V gene encodes CDR1 SNHLY and CDR2 FYNNEI. CDR3 nucleotides: TGTGCCAGCAGCGATCCGGGACAGACCGACAATGAGCAGTTCTTC. It specifies CASSDPGQTDNEQFF.

DNA for the CDR3: TGTGCCAGCAGCCAGGGGACAGGGGTACATGAGCAGTTCTTC. This codes for CASSQGTGVHEQFF. V and J are TRBV3-1 and TRBJ2-1, with TRBD1 matching 10 bases. CDR1 and CDR2 from the germline V gene are LGHDT and YNNKEL (reference sequence). The CDR3 has 14 residues. Trimming removed 3 bases from V and 8 bases from J; junction bases left unmatched: 4.

The chain has TRBV2 and TRBJ2-1, with 10 bases aligning to TRBD2. This CDR3 is 15 amino acids long. V lost 6 bases, J lost 6 bases, and 8 bases stayed unmatched. In germline, CDR1 is SNHLY, CDR2 FYNNEI. The CDR3 loop is CASRQSRTSGNEQFF. As DNA, the CDR3 is TGTGCCAGCAGGCAGTCGAGGACTAGCGGCAATGAGCAGTTCTTC.

This clonotype was picked up many times. The rearrangement links TRBV28 to TRBJ1-1; the D is unclear. Trimming removed 5 bases at V and 1 base at J, with 14 bases between. The CDR3 totals 15 residues. Germline V gene data show CDR1 as MDHEN and CDR2 as SYDVKM. This CDR3 reads CASSPSTGRNTEAFF. The CDR3 nucleotides are TGTGCCAGCAGTCCGTCGACGGGGAGGAACACTGAAGCTTTCTTT.

The sample holds many counts of this clonotype. The chain employs TRBV2 and TRBJ1-1; a weak D match, TRBD1 (5 bases). Trimming removed 5 bases from V and 6 bases from J, with 10 bases in between. This CDR3 spans 12 amino acids. The germline V gene has CDR1 SNHLY and CDR2 FYNNEI. Here the CDR3 DNA reads TGTGCCAGCAGTCCCGGGGACCCTGAAGCTTTCTTT. This translates into CASSPGDPEAFF. Filled out from reference TRBV2 and TRBJ1-1, the complete variable domain reads EPEVTQTPSHQVTQMGQEVILRCVPISNHLYFYWYRQILGQKVEFLVSFYNNEISEKSEIFDDQFSVERPDGSNFTLKIRSTKLEDSAMYFCASSPGDPEAFFGQGTRLTVV.

This clonotype was counted ten times or more. The chain couples TRBV7-2 to TRBJ1-4, with unresolved D. This CDR3 has 14 amino acids. Trimming removed 1 base at V and 6 bases at J, with 9 bases between. From germline, CDR1 is SGHTA and CDR2 FQGNSA. The chain's CDR3 is CASSLGPWDEKLFF. DNA for the CDR3: TGTGCCAGCAGCTTAGGGCCTTGGGATGAAAAACTGTTTTTT.

This clonotype was detected many times. The chain uses TRBV20-1 and TRBJ2-1; 7 bases are shared with TRBD1. The CDR3 loop spans 13 amino acids. Germline-derived CDR1 and CDR2 are DFQATT and SNEGSKA (reference sequence). Here the CDR3 reads CSAGTETYNEQFF. In nucleotides, the CDR3 is TGCAGCGCCGGGACAGAGACTTACAATGAGCAGTTCTTC.

This clonotype occurred many times. V gene TRBV11-2 combines with J gene TRBJ1-5; D perhaps matches TRBD1 (5 bases). Trimming removed 0 bases from V and 10 bases from J, with 13 bases in between. Looked up from germline, CDR1 is SGHAT and CDR2 is FQNNGV. The CDR3 has 14 residues. The DNA of the CDR3 is TGTGCCAGCAGCTTAGATCTTGAAGGGGCACCCCAGCATTTT. Amino acids: CASSLDLEGAPQHF. The whole variable domain, remainder taken from reference TRBV11-2 and TRBJ1-5, is EAGVAQSPRYKIIEKRQSVAFWCNPISGHATLYWYQQILGQGPKLLIQFQNNGVVDDSQLPKDRFSAERLKGVDSTLKIQPAKLEDSAVYLCASSLDLEGAPQHFGDGTRLSIL.

This clonotype was seen at least ten times. The CDR3 nucleotides read TGCAGTGCCCCCGAACGGCGGGCTCCTACCGGGGAGCTGTTTTTT. Its translation: CSAPERRAPTGELFF. The rearrangement uses TRBV20-1 and TRBJ2-2, with D possibly matching TRBD2 (5 bases). Trimming shortened V by 6 bases and J by 5 bases, and 19 bases separated the two germline ends. This CDR3 region has 15 residues. Germline CDR1 and CDR2: DFQATT and SNEGSKA (reference sequence).

This clonotype was observed many times. V gene TRBV12-3 or TRBV12-4 combines with J gene TRBJ2-7, with D possibly TRBD2 on 6 matching bases. This CDR3 comprises 16 residues. The germline V and J ends were trimmed by 4 bases and 7 bases, with 23 bases remaining between them. DNA of the CDR3: TGTGCCAGCAGTTCCCCCCTGCGGACGGGGGTTGGGGAGCAGTACTTC. Its translation is CASSSPLRTGVGEQYF.

V is TRBV9 and J is TRBJ2-3; D gene unclear. CDR1 SGDLS and CDR2 YYNGEE come from the germline V gene. This CDR3 spans 11 amino acids. Trimming removed 7 bases from V and 2 bases from J, with 5 bases in between. The CDR3 region has the DNA TGTGCCAGCGGATACACAGATACGCAGTATTTT. It is translated as CASGYTDTQYF.

Only a few counts were recorded for this clonotype. At one end, the junction sequence differs from germline, possibly due to a read error. This chain joins TRBV7-3 and TRBJ1-1; D call uncertain. The CDR3 is 13 amino acids. Germline CDR1 is SGHTA and CDR2 is FQGTGA. The CDR3 here is CVSSLAPNTEAFF. For the CDR3, the DNA is TGTGTCAGCAGCTTAGCTCCGAACACTGAAGCTTTCTTT. The full variable domain, in which reference TRBV7-3 and TRBJ1-1 provide the parts outside the CDR3, is GAGVSQTPSNKVTEKGKYVELRCDPISGHTALYWYRQSLGQGPEFLIYFQGTGAADDSGLPNDRFFAVRPEGSVSTLKIQRTERGDSAVYLCVSSLAPNTEAFFGQGTRLTVV.

The chain's CDR3 is CATSGGFQDRTLTGDNEQFF. The CDR3 DNA reads TGTGCCACCAGCGGGGGATTTCAGGACAGAACTCTTACGGGAGACAATGAGCAGTTCTTC. J is TRBJ2-1 and V is TRBV15; D is perhaps TRBD1 or TRBD2 (6 bases each). V lost 5 bases to trimming and J lost 5 bases, with 31 bases between them. Germline CDR1 is LNHNV and CDR2 is YYDKDF (reference sequence). There are 20 residues in the CDR3.

This clonotype was seen many times. The J gene is TRBJ1-1, the V gene TRBV5-1; TRBD1 aligns across 12 bases. The CDR3 totals 16 residues. Germline-derived CDR1 and CDR2 are SGHRS and YFSETQ. The J segment lost 11 bases and the V segment lost 4 bases, leaving 15 bases of the junction unmatched. In DNA, the CDR3 is TGCGCCAGCAGCATCGATCTTCCGGGACAGGGGGCAGGCGCTTTCTTT. Residues: CASSIDLPGQGAGAFF.

The chain is built from TRBV20-1 and TRBJ2-2; the match to TRBD2 covers 8 bases. The junction had 13 bases not matched to a gene; V was cut back by 2 bases and J by 8 bases. The CDR3 sequence is 16 residues long. CDR1 is DFQATT and CDR2 is SNEGSKA in the germline V gene (reference sequence). The CDR3 nucleotides are TGCAGTGCTAGACCTTACGGGGCGGGGGGCCCTGGGGAGCTGTTTTTT. Amino acids: CSARPYGAGGPGELFF.

The rearrangement links TRBV6-1 to TRBJ2-1, with 10 bases aligning to TRBD2. Germline CDR1 and CDR2: MNHNS and SASEGT. V lost 6 bases, J lost 6 bases, and 5 bases stayed unmatched. The length of the CDR3 is 14 residues. This CDR3 reads CASSASGGGNEQFF. Here the CDR3 DNA reads TGTGCCAGCAGCGCTAGCGGGGGAGGCAATGAGCAGTTCTTC.

The chain recombines TRBV12-3 or TRBV12-4 with TRBJ1-2; 10 bases line up with TRBD1. Germline trimming cut 6 bases from V and 9 bases from J; bases unmatched to any gene: 10. CDR3 size: 14 residues. CDR3 residues: CASSPIPGQGSYTF. DNA of the CDR3: TGTGCCAGCAGCCCTATACCGGGACAGGGGAGCTACACCTTC.

This clonotype was observed a handful of times. This sequence joins TRBV15 and TRBJ2-7; D may be TRBD1 (5 bases). The germline gives CDR1 LNHNV, CDR2 YYDKDF (reference sequence). The CDR3 has 14 amino acids. Trimming removed 5 bases from V and 0 bases from J, with 11 bases in between. The CDR3 nucleotides are TGTGCCACCAGCCACCACAGGAGCTCCTACGAGCAGTACTTC. It translates to CATSHHRSSYEQYF.

V gene TRBV3-1 combines with J gene TRBJ1-3; no clear D. This CDR3 is 14 amino acids long. Germline V gene lookup returns CDR1 LGHDT and CDR2 YNNKEL (reference sequence). Trimming took off 1 base at V and 4 bases at J, with 8 bases between the two ends. The CDR3 here is CASSQAGGGNTIYF. The CDR3 DNA follows: TGTGCCAGCAGCCAAGCAGGCGGGGGAAACACCATATATTTT.

This chain connects TRBV4-1 to TRBJ2-7, with D perhaps being TRBD1 or TRBD2 (6 bases each). The CDR3 contains 14 residues. Germline CDR1 MGHRA, CDR2 YSYEKL. V lost 0 bases and J 7 bases, leaving 13 bases between the germline ends. CDR3 amino acids: CASSQDRTGREQYF. For the CDR3, the DNA is TGCGCCAGCAGCCAAGATCGAACAGGGAGGGAGCAGTACTTC.